The 14 T cell receptor beta chains below were found in one sample sequenced in a study of metastatic and nonmetastatic thyroid tumors. Every patient underwent thyroid surgery untreated. TCRdb reanalyzed the PCR reads via MiXCR. The table includes over 45,000 clones, 22% detected once. The sequenced sample was blood. The receptors were sampled from a male donor with papillary thyroid cancer or a benign thyroid nodule (not recorded which). Some clones in this sample may be carry-over from other donors' samples.

Only one count was recorded for this clone. In the same sample, other DNA sequences code for this CDR3. V and J are TRBV30 and TRBJ1-5; D ambiguous. V shed 0 bases and J shed 0 bases, with 6 bases lying between them. This CDR3 comprises 14 residues. CDR1 and CDR2 from the germline V gene are GTSNPN and SVGIG (reference sequence). CDR3 DNA: TGTGCCTGGAGTGTAGGTGCTAGCAATCAGCCCCAGCATTTT. This translates into CAWSVGASNQPQHF.

The sample holds many counts of this clone. V and J are TRBV6-5 and TRBJ2-2, with D possibly being TRBD1 (6 bases). Germline V CDR1 and CDR2: MNHEY, SVGAGI. With 0 bases removed from V and 1 base from J, the gap between germline ends came to 6 bases. CDR3 length: 15 residues. CDR3 amino acids: CASSYSGQNTGELFF. In DNA, the CDR3 is TGTGCCAGCAGTTACTCGGGACAGAACACCGGGGAGCTGTTTTTT.

V is TRBV20-1 and J is TRBJ1-3; D may be TRBD1 (6 bases). Trimming pared 7 bases from V and 0 bases from J, leaving 10 bases between. The length of the CDR3 is 13 residues. Germline V lookup: CDR1 DFQATT, CDR2 SNEGSKA (reference sequence). CDR3 bases: TGCAGTGTTCCAGGGGTCTCTGGAAACACCATATATTTT. It is translated as CSVPGVSGNTIYF.

V gene TRBV7-9 combines with J gene TRBJ1-4; D may be TRBD1 (5 bases). The CDR3 contains 15 residues. Germline V gene data show CDR1 as SEHNR and CDR2 as FQNEAQ (reference sequence). Trimming took off 1 base at V and 5 bases at J, with 11 bases between the two ends. CDR3: CASSLGGTRNEKLFF. The CDR3 DNA reads TGTGCCAGCAGCTTAGGGGGCACTAGGAATGAAAAACTGTTTTTT. Variable domain in full (rest from reference TRBV7-9 and TRBJ1-4): DTGVSQNPRHKITKRGQNVTFRCDPISEHNRLYWYRQTLGQGPEFLTYFQNEAQLEKSRLLSDRFSAERPKGSFSTLEIQRTEQGDSAMYLCASSLGGTRNEKLFFGSGTQLSVL.

This clone has at least ten counts. V is TRBV12-3 or TRBV12-4 and J is TRBJ1-1, with TRBD1 matching 8 bases. V lost 4 bases and J lost 3; bases outside the gene matches: 4. The CDR3 loop spans 14 amino acids. The CDR3 sequence is CASSSRGPDTEAFF. DNA of the CDR3: TGTGCCAGCAGTTCCAGGGGGCCTGACACTGAAGCTTTCTTT.

This chain joins TRBV19 and TRBJ2-7; D may correspond to TRBD1 or TRBD2 (5 bases each). Trimming took 3 bases from V and 0 from J, leaving 12 bases between them. The CDR3 length is 15 residues. Germline assignment: CDR1 LNHDA and CDR2 SQIVND (reference sequence). Here the CDR3 DNA reads TGTGCCAGTAGTATGATCGGGACGGCCTCCTACGAGCAGTACTTC. Amino acid sequence: CASSMIGTASYEQYF.

This clone was detected many times. The genes are TRBV12-3 or TRBV12-4 and TRBJ2-5; 8 bases match TRBD2. The V and J ends lost 4 bases and 1 base, in that order; junction bases with no gene match: 5. There are 15 residues in the CDR3. The CDR3 here is CASSYFSGTQETQYF. The CDR3 nucleotides read TGTGCCAGCAGTTACTTTAGCGGGACCCAAGAGACCCAGTACTTC.

This clone was seen repeatedly, ten times or more. A read error may explain this, as a much larger clone is one base away. J is TRBJ2-7 and V is TRBV12-3 or TRBV12-4, with no clear D. V was trimmed by 5 bases and J by 2 bases, leaving 16 bases between them. The CDR3 covers 15 residues. CDR3: CASSRTESPTYEQYF. CDR3 bases: TGTGCCAGCAGTCGAACAGAATCCCCGACCTACGAGCAGTACTTC.

This clone is labeled as medium-sized. This rearrangement joins TRBV2 to TRBJ2-7; possibly TRBD1 for D (6 bases). The CDR3 has 15 residues. Trimming removed 7 bases at V and 2 bases at J, with 18 bases between. Germline assignment: CDR1 SNHLY and CDR2 FYNNEI. The CDR3 protein is CASIPDRLGTYEQYF. The CDR3 bases are TGTGCCAGCATCCCGGACAGACTTGGGACCTACGAGCAGTACTTC. The complete variable domain, with remaining parts taken from reference TRBV2 and TRBJ2-7, reads EPEVTQTPSHQVTQMGQEVILRCVPISNHLYFYWYRQILGQKVEFLVSFYNNEISEKSEIFDDQFSVERPDGSNFTLKIRSTKLEDSAMYFCASIPDRLGTYEQYFGPGTRLTVT.

By share, this clone counts as medium-sized. The CDR3 sequence is CASSEVSGGTGGHGYGYTF. Written as DNA, the CDR3 is TGTGCCAGCAGTGAAGTCTCGGGAGGGACAGGGGGCCACGGCTATGGCTACACCTTC. The chain couples TRBV6-1 to TRBJ1-2, with 12 bases that match TRBD1. The CDR3 is 19 residues long. Germline lookup yields CDR1 MNHNS and CDR2 SASEGT. V gave up 1 base and J gave up 4 bases; unmatched junction bases: 13.

In its sample, this clone was seen many times. The V and J genes are TRBV28 and TRBJ2-7; the D gene is possibly TRBD2 (6 bases). The CDR3 extends over 16 amino acids. CDR1 is MDHEN, CDR2 SYDVKM, per germline. With 6 bases removed from V and 0 bases from J, the gap between germline ends came to 18 bases. In DNA form, the CDR3 reads TGTGCCAGCAGAGCCCCGACTAGTTACAGCTCCTACGAGCAGTACTTC. Encoded protein: CASRAPTSYSSYEQYF. Together with reference TRBV28 and TRBJ2-7, the CDR3 gives the full variable domain: DVKVTQSSRYLVKRTGEKVFLECVQDMDHENMFWYRQDPGLGLRLIYFSYDVKMKEKGDIPEGYSVSREKKERFSLILESASTNQTSMYLCASRAPTSYSSYEQYFGPGTRLTVT.

Only a few counts were recorded for this clone. The chain employs TRBV6-2 or TRBV6-3 and TRBJ1-4; 12 nucleotides match TRBD1. The CDR3 totals 17 residues. V dropped 2 bases and J dropped 6; count of bases not matched to a gene: 7. Germline CDR1 MNHEY, CDR2 SVGEGT. The CDR3 DNA reads TGTGCCAGCAGTTACCCGGGACAGGGGGCAGGGGATGAAAAACTGTTTTTT. Its translation: CASSYPGQGAGDEKLFF.

This clone was found a few times. The chain has TRBV27 and TRBJ2-7; 7 bases align to TRBD1. The CDR3 runs 15 residues. Trimming at V came to 9 bases and at J to 1 base, leaving 12 bases not matched to a gene. Looked up from germline, CDR1 is MNHEY and CDR2 is SMNVEV (reference sequence). The CDR3 sequence is CASSPLTGNSYEQYF. The CDR3 DNA reads TGTGCCAGTTCCCCCCTGACAGGGAATTCCTACGAGCAGTACTTC.

The rearrangement uses TRBV6-1 and TRBJ1-1; D not resolved. Germline CDR1 reads MNHNS; CDR2 reads SASEGT. There are 15 residues in the CDR3. Between the trimmed V and J ends, which lost 7 bases and 1 base, there was a span of 16 bases. CDR3 loop: CASIHTGRQNTEAFF. The DNA for the CDR3 is TGTGCCAGCATCCATACCGGGAGGCAGAACACTGAAGCTTTCTTT.